Listed below are T cell receptor beta chains from one sample, sequenced in a study of regulatory T cells in long-lasting Graves disease. TCRdb re-called the multiplex PCR reads with MiXCR, one entry per CDR3 protein. The data hold about 350,000 distinct CDR3 sequences, with 16% observed a single time. This sample was also put to use in a study of T cells in Graves' hyperthyroidism and ophthalmopathy.

Specimen: peripheral blood mononuclear cells (PBMCs), collected at new diagnosis, from a patient treated with antithyroid drugs. The receptors stem from a man aged 40-55 years with Graves disease. CDR3s include the opening cysteine and the closing phenylalanine or tryptophan. The order of the fields is V gene, D gene, clone size, J gene, CDR3 protein, CDR3 DNA. A D gene is named only where the DNA matches it firmly. Where a row states a size, it is once, few, many or the class of an expanded clone; other rows omit it.

v_call: TRBV7-3
d_call: TRBD2
clone_size: many
j_call: TRBJ2-2
cdr3_aa: CASSARLAGGTGELFF
cdr3_nt: TGTGCCAGCAGCGCAAGACTAGCGGGGGGCACCGGGGAGCTGTTTTTT

v_call: TRBV7-3
d_call: NA
clone_size: NA
j_call: TRBJ2-2
cdr3_aa: CASSPGVGGELFF
cdr3_nt: TGTGCCAGCAGCCCCGGCGTGGGCGGGGAGCTGTTTTTT

v_call: TRBV12-3/TRBV12-4
d_call: TRBD2
clone_size: many
j_call: TRBJ2-7
cdr3_aa: CASIKVRLAAPYEQYF
cdr3_nt: TGTGCCAGCATAAAAGTCAGGCTAGCGGCCCCCTACGAGCAGTACTTC

v_call: TRBV20-1
d_call: TRBD2
clone_size: many
j_call: TRBJ2-3
cdr3_aa: CSARDLGGGAGDTQYF
cdr3_nt: TGCAGTGCTAGAGATCTAGGCGGGGGGGCAGGGGATACGCAGTATTTT

v_call: TRBV7-6
d_call: NA
clone_size: few
j_call: TRBJ2-7
cdr3_aa: CASSTRARAYEQYF
cdr3_nt: TGTGCCAGCAGCACCCGGGCGAGGGCTTACGAGCAGTACTTC

v_call: TRBV4-1
d_call: NA
clone_size: NA
j_call: TRBJ1-3
cdr3_aa: CASSRLPRAFGNTIYF
cdr3_nt: TGCGCCAGCAGCCGACTCCCCAGGGCCTTTGGAAACACCATATATTTT

v_call: TRBV30
d_call: TRBD2
clone_size: NA
j_call: TRBJ2-1
cdr3_aa: CAWNRGGSYNEQFF
cdr3_nt: TGTGCCTGGAACCGCGGGGGCTCCTACAATGAGCAGTTCTTC

v_call: TRBV7-6
d_call: NA
clone_size: NA
j_call: TRBJ2-5
cdr3_aa: CASSLNQAPGETQYF
cdr3_nt: TGTGCCAGCAGCTTAAATCAGGCCCCCGGAGAGACCCAGTACTTC

v_call: TRBV2
d_call: NA
clone_size: NA
j_call: TRBJ2-1
cdr3_aa: CASAGGFKSSYNEQFF
cdr3_nt: TGTGCCAGCGCAGGAGGGTTTAAAAGCTCCTACAATGAGCAGTTCTTC

v_call: TRBV29-1
d_call: NA
clone_size: NA
j_call: TRBJ1-4
cdr3_aa: CSARTVSNNEKLFF
cdr3_nt: TGCAGCGCAAGGACGGTTAGCAATAATGAAAAACTGTTTTTT

v_call: TRBV11-2
d_call: NA
clone_size: NA
j_call: TRBJ2-1
cdr3_aa: CASSLDSAGRNEQFF
cdr3_nt: TGTGCCAGCAGCTTAGATTCAGCGGGTAGAAATGAGCAGTTCTTC

v_call: TRBV7-2
d_call: NA
clone_size: few
j_call: TRBJ2-3
cdr3_aa: CASSLWGVGTDTQYF
cdr3_nt: TGTGCCAGCAGCTTATGGGGTGTCGGCACAGATACGCAGTATTTT

v_call: TRBV7-2
d_call: TRBD2
clone_size: many
j_call: TRBJ2-7
cdr3_aa: CASSPSGDGYEQYF
cdr3_nt: TGTGCCAGCAGCCCGAGCGGGGACGGGTACGAGCAGTACTTC